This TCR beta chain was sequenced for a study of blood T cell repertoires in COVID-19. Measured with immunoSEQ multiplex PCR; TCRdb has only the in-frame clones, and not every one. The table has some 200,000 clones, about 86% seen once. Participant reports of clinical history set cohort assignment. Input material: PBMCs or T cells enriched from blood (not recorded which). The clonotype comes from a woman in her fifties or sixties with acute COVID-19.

CDR3 bases: TGCGCCAGCAGCCAAGACCGTTCAGGGCGGTTTGAAGCTTTCTTT. Translated, it gives CASSQDRSGRFEAFF. The V gene is TRBV4-3, the J gene TRBJ1-1, with a possible D match to TRBD1 (5 bases). Looked up from germline, CDR1 is LGHNA and CDR2 is YSLEER. CDR3 length: 15 amino acids. Deletions cut 0 bases from V and 7 bases from J, with 15 bases between.